The next 30 T cell receptor beta chains were all read from a single sample in a study of PD-L1 blockade in urothelial cancer. Time point reported: pretreatment peripheral blood. The table came from immunoSEQ multiplex PCR; TCRdb's copy has only in-frame clones and leaves some out. The sample shows 37,000 or so clones, around 82% of them seen only once. The source was PBMCs, collected around atezolizumab (anti-PD-L1) treatment. The receptor source for this set is a man in his sixties with urothelial cancer.

This clone is a singleton in its sample. The chain recombines TRBV18 with TRBJ1-4; tentatively, D is TRBD1 (6 bases). The CDR3 runs 14 residues. From germline, CDR1 is KGHSH and CDR2 LQKENI. Trimming took 3 bases from V and 5 from J, leaving 10 bases between them. The CDR3 DNA reads as TGTGCCAGCTCACCTAATAGGGGGAATGAAAAACTGTTTTTT. Translating it yields CASSPNRGNEKLFF.

The rearrangement joins TRBV7-9 to TRBJ2-2, with 8 nucleotides matching TRBD2. V shed 5 bases, J shed 0 bases, and the junction held 5 bases outside the gene matches. Germline CDR1 and CDR2: SEHNR and FQNEAQ (reference sequence). The CDR3 spans 16 residues. The CDR3 DNA reads TGTGCCAGCAGCCCGGCGGGGGGAACGAACACCGGGGAGCTGTTTTTT. Its protein product is CASSPAGGTNTGELFF.

This clone was recorded once. The rearrangement uses TRBV9 and TRBJ2-2; 8 nucleotides agree with TRBD2. Germline assignment: CDR1 SGDLS and CDR2 YYNGEE. V trimming: 4 bases; J trimming: 4 bases; junction bases outside the gene matches: 9. The CDR3 consists of 16 residues. The CDR3 sequence: CASSPQGLGVTGELFF. CDR3 in DNA: TGTGCCAGCAGCCCACAGGGACTAGGCGTCACCGGGGAGCTGTTTTTT.

The gene calls are TRBV6-1 and TRBJ2-7; TRBD2 aligns across 8 bases. This CDR3 comprises 14 residues. The J segment lost 2 bases and the V segment lost 4 bases, leaving 4 bases of the junction unmatched. From germline, CDR1 is MNHNS and CDR2 SASEGT. CDR3: CASSVGTRAYEQYF. The CDR3 bases are TGTGCCAGCAGTGTAGGGACTAGAGCCTACGAGCAGTACTTC.

The genes are TRBV7-3 and TRBJ1-6; D not resolved. This CDR3 has 15 residues. V lost 5 bases to trimming and J lost 5 bases, with 13 bases between them. Germline CDR1 SGHTA, CDR2 FQGTGA. CDR3 nucleotide sequence: TGTGCCAGCAGCCCACACCGCGGAGATAATTCACCCCTCCACTTT. Translation: CASSPHRGDNSPLHF.

J is TRBJ2-5 and V is TRBV7-9; TRBD1 matches 9 bases. CDR3 length: 14 amino acids. The ends lost 7 bases at V and 4 bases at J; junction bases unmatched: 7. Germline V gives CDR1 SEHNR, CDR2 FQNEAQ (reference sequence). Here the CDR3 reads CASIRTGGGETQYF. In DNA form, the CDR3 reads TGTGCCAGCATCCGCACAGGGGGCGGAGAGACCCAGTACTTC. The variable domain in full, completed from reference TRBV7-9 and TRBJ2-5, reads DTGVSQNPRHKITKRGQNVTFRCDPISEHNRLYWYRQTLGQGPEFLTYFQNEAQLEKSRLLSDRFSAERPKGSFSTLEIQRTEQGDSAMYLCASIRTGGGETQYFGPGTRLLVL.

V usage is TRBV5-1 and J usage is TRBJ2-2; tentatively, D is TRBD1 (6 bases). Germline CDR1 SGHRS, CDR2 YFSETQ. Trimming pared 4 bases from V and 2 bases from J, leaving 12 bases between. The CDR3 length is 15 residues. In DNA, the CDR3 is TGCGCCAGCAGCCCCCGGACAGACAACACCGGGGAGCTGTTTTTT. It encodes CASSPRTDNTGELFF.

The chain links TRBV15 to TRBJ2-7; possible D gene TRBD2, 5 bases. This CDR3 contains 13 residues. The V end was cut by 2 bases, the J end by 6 bases, with 11 bases between. Germline-derived CDR1 and CDR2 are LNHNV and YYDKDF (reference sequence). CDR3 sequence: CATSRPPRAEQYF. CDR3 bases: TGTGCCACCAGCAGACCTCCGAGGGCCGAGCAGTACTTC.

Concerning this clone: Different DNA sequences within this sample yield the same CDR3. V is TRBV7-2 and J is TRBJ2-3; the match to TRBD2 covers 11 bases. Losses at the gene ends were 1 base for V and 3 bases for J; bases not matched to a gene: 6. The CDR3 spans 17 residues. In germline, CDR1 is SGHTA, CDR2 FQGNSA. CDR3 sequence reads: CASSLGLAGGTTDTQYF. For the CDR3, the DNA is TGTGCCAGCAGCTTAGGATTAGCGGGAGGGACGACAGATACGCAGTATTTT. The variable domain in full, with the rest retrieved from reference TRBV7-2 and TRBJ2-3, is GAGVSQSPSNKVTEKGKDVELRCDPISGHTALYWYRQSLGQGLEFLIYFQGNSAPDKSGLPSDRFSAERTGGSVSTLTIQRTQQEDSAVYLCASSLGLAGGTTDTQYFGPGTRLTVL.

This chain connects TRBV28 to TRBJ1-1; D remains unclear. V was trimmed by 5 bases and J by 6 bases, leaving 10 bases between them. The CDR3 spans 12 residues. Per the germline V gene, CDR1 is MDHEN and CDR2 is SYDVKM. The DNA of the CDR3 is TGTGCCAGCAGTGTCCAGTCCCCTGAAGCTTTCTTT. Translating gives CASSVQSPEAFF.

This clone was observed a few times. The V and J genes are TRBV11-3 and TRBJ2-3; D ambiguous. V was clipped by 6 bases and J by 2 bases, with 9 bases between them. CDR3 length: 13 amino acids. CDR1 is SGHNT and CDR2 is YENEEA in the germline V gene. This CDR3 reads CASSRQATDTQYF. CDR3 DNA: TGTGCCAGCAGTCGTCAAGCCACAGATACGCAGTATTTT. The variable domain in full, completed from reference TRBV11-3 and TRBJ2-3, reads EAGVVQSPRYKIIEKKQPVAFWCNPISGHNTLYWYLQNLGQGPELLIRYENEEAVDDSQLPKDRFSAERLKGVDSTLKIQPAELGDSAVYLCASSRQATDTQYFGPGTRLTVL.

V and J are TRBV19 and TRBJ1-5; 7 nucleotides align to TRBD1. The CDR3 has 14 amino acids. The germline V gene has CDR1 LNHDA and CDR2 SQIVND (reference sequence). V dropped 7 bases and J dropped 4; count of bases not matched to a gene: 7. The CDR3 sequence: CASNPQGNNQPQHF. CDR3 in DNA: TGTGCCAGTAACCCACAGGGGAATAATCAGCCCCAGCATTTT.

This chain joins TRBV2 and TRBJ2-6; the match to TRBD2 covers 16 bases. Trimming took 7 bases from V and 3 from J; bases not matched to a gene: 6. The V gene's germline CDR1 is SNHLY and CDR2 FYNNEI. CDR3 length: 18 amino acids. The CDR3, as DNA: TGTGCCAGCACGGGACTAGCGGGAGGGCCGGGTGGGGCCAACGTCCTGACTTTC. Residues: CASTGLAGGPGGANVLTF. The full variable domain, completed using reference TRBV2 and TRBJ2-6, is EPEVTQTPSHQVTQMGQEVILRCVPISNHLYFYWYRQILGQKVEFLVSFYNNEISEKSEIFDDQFSVERPDGSNFTLKIRSTKLEDSAMYFCASTGLAGGPGGANVLTFGAGSRLTVL.

This clone was counted between two and nine times. The chain joins TRBV11-1 to TRBJ2-1, with 7 bases matching TRBD2. The CDR3 is 18 amino acids. Germline V gives CDR1 SGHAT, CDR2 FQDESV (reference sequence). The J segment lost 3 bases and the V segment lost 2 bases, leaving 13 bases of the junction unmatched. CDR3 sequence reads: CASSLNSLREIVYNEQFF. CDR3 sequence (DNA): TGTGCCAGCAGCTTAAATTCCTTGCGGGAGATAGTCTACAATGAGCAGTTCTTC.

With respect to this clone: In the same sample, other DNA sequences code for this CDR3. The chain employs TRBV7-9 and TRBJ1-1, with unresolved D. Looked up from germline, CDR1 is SEHNR and CDR2 is FQNEAQ (reference sequence). The CDR3 runs to 13 residues. V was pared by 1 base and J by 4 bases, with 7 bases between. CDR3 protein: CASSLVPGTEAFF. For the CDR3, the DNA is TGTGCCAGCAGCTTAGTACCGGGCACTGAAGCTTTCTTT.

Only a few counts were recorded for this clone. J is TRBJ2-3 and V is TRBV5-6, with TRBD2 identical over 8 bases. This CDR3 has 18 amino acids. With 3 bases clipped from V and 0 bases from J, the junction kept 12 bases outside the gene matches. Germline values: CDR1 SGHDT, CDR2 YYEEEE. This chain's CDR3 is CASSSGTRYGESTDTQYF. For the CDR3, the DNA is TGTGCCAGCAGCTCCGGGACTAGGTATGGGGAGAGCACAGATACGCAGTATTTT.

The chain carries TRBV6-5 and TRBJ1-5; no definite D call. The V end was cut by 6 bases, the J end by 6 bases, with 9 bases between. Germline V gene data show CDR1 as MNHEY and CDR2 as SVGAGI. This CDR3 has 12 amino acids. CDR3 nucleotide sequence: TGTGCCAGCAGCTTAGGGAGTCAGCCCCAGCATTTT. Translation gives CASSLGSQPQHF.

This chain connects TRBV6-1 to TRBJ2-1; 11 positions agree with TRBD2. Germline assignment: CDR1 MNHNS and CDR2 SASEGT. This CDR3 region has 15 residues. V shed 4 bases and J 10 bases; nucleotides not matched to a gene: 9. The CDR3 here is CASSATSGGHREQFF. The CDR3 coding sequence is TGTGCCAGCAGTGCCACTAGCGGGGGACACCGGGAGCAGTTCTTC.

CDR3 bases: TGCGCCAGCAGCTTGGCTGGGCCCCTGAGTGGTGAGCAGTTCTTC. Amino acid sequence: CASSLAGPLSGEQFF. The rearrangement uses TRBV5-1 and TRBJ2-1; D uncertain. The germline V gene encodes CDR1 SGHRS and CDR2 YFSETQ. The CDR3 is 15 residues long. V gave up 0 bases and J gave up 9 bases, with 16 bases separating them.

The genes are TRBV5-1 and TRBJ1-2; 8 nucleotides align to TRBD1. The CDR3 length is 17 residues. Germline lookup yields CDR1 SGHRS and CDR2 YFSETQ. The V and J ends lost 0 bases and 4 bases, in that order; junction bases with no gene match: 11. CDR3 sequence: CASSLAAQGAHSYGYTF. In DNA form, the CDR3 reads TGCGCCAGCAGCTTGGCAGCCCAGGGGGCGCATTCCTATGGCTACACCTTC.

The chain is built from TRBV13 and TRBJ2-2; 9 bases match TRBD1. With 5 bases clipped from V and 3 bases from J, the junction kept 10 bases outside the gene matches. This CDR3 is built from 17 residues. CDR1 and CDR2 (germline): PRHDT, FYEKMQ (reference sequence). CDR3 protein: CASSNRRQGVYTGELFF. In DNA form, the CDR3 reads TGTGCCAGCAGCAACCGACGACAGGGGGTTTACACCGGGGAGCTGTTTTTT.

The chain carries TRBV5-1 and TRBJ2-1, with TRBD1 matching over 7 bases. The germline CDR1 and CDR2 sequences are SGHRS and YFSETQ. V gave up 0 bases and J gave up 6 bases; unmatched junction bases: 3. The CDR3 has 14 amino acids. As DNA, the CDR3 is TGCGCCAGCAGCTTGGATCCAGGGGGCAATGAGCAGTTCTTC. The encoded protein is CASSLDPGGNEQFF.

The chain joins TRBV19 to TRBJ2-3; TRBD2 aligns across 7 bases. V lost 3 bases to trimming and J lost 4 bases; unmatched junction nucleotides: 7. The CDR3 contains 15 residues. Germline lookup yields CDR1 LNHDA and CDR2 SQIVND (reference sequence). This CDR3 reads CASSMVGRAADTQYF. CDR3 bases: TGTGCCAGTAGTATGGTAGGGAGGGCGGCAGATACGCAGTATTTT. The full variable domain, rest sourced from reference TRBV19 and TRBJ2-3, is DGGITQSPKYLFRKEGQNVTLSCEQNLNHDAMYWYRQDPGQGLRLIYYSQIVNDFQKGDIAEGYSVSREKKESFPLTVTSAQKNPTAFYLCASSMVGRAADTQYFGPGTRLTVL.

This chain connects TRBV30 to TRBJ2-6; D call uncertain. CDR1 and CDR2 from the germline V gene are GTSNPN and SVGIG (reference sequence). The V and J ends lost 0 bases and 4 bases respectively, with 10 bases between them. The CDR3 is made up of 15 amino acids. CDR3 region: CAWSVMQVGANVLTF. For the CDR3, the DNA is TGTGCCTGGAGTGTAATGCAGGTCGGGGCCAACGTCCTGACTTTC.

V is TRBV7-3 and J is TRBJ1-1; TRBD1 matches at 7 bases. V dropped 0 bases and J dropped 5; count of bases not matched to a gene: 15. The CDR3 has 18 residues. Germline CDR1 and CDR2: SGHTA and FQGTGA. The CDR3 DNA reads TGTGCCAGCAGCTTAACGAGGGGGCCGGTATATGAACAGACTGAAGCTTTCTTT. It yields the protein CASSLTRGPVYEQTEAFF. The full variable domain, with the rest looked up from reference TRBV7-3 and TRBJ1-1, is GAGVSQTPSNKVTEKGKYVELRCDPISGHTALYWYRQSLGQGPEFLIYFQGTGAADDSGLPNDRFFAVRPEGSVSTLKIQRTERGDSAVYLCASSLTRGPVYEQTEAFFGQGTRLTVV.

The chain links TRBV11-2 to TRBJ1-5, with 7 bases identical to TRBD1. This CDR3 region has 15 residues. V was pared by 6 bases and J by 1 base, with 6 bases of the junction left unmatched. Germline lookup yields CDR1 SGHAT and CDR2 FQNNGV. The CDR3 spells CASSLQGKSNQPQHF. The CDR3 DNA is TGTGCCAGCAGTCTACAGGGGAAAAGCAATCAGCCCCAGCATTTT.

The chain carries TRBV27 and TRBJ2-2, with TRBD1 identical over 7 bases. The germline V gene encodes CDR1 MNHEY and CDR2 SMNVEV (reference sequence). This CDR3 region has 15 residues. The trim removed 5 bases at V and 5 bases at J, leaving 8 bases unmatched. Written as DNA, the CDR3 is TGTGCCAGCAGTCGACAAACAGGGGTTACCGGGGAGCTGTTTTTT. Translation: CASSRQTGVTGELFF.

This clone was seen a few times. The V call is TRBV5-1, the J call TRBJ1-1; D uncertain. V lost 6 bases to trimming and J lost 1 base, with 13 bases between them. CDR3 length equals 14 residues. Looked up from germline, CDR1 is SGHRS and CDR2 is YFSETQ. This CDR3 is CASTANSANTEAFF. DNA for the CDR3: TGCGCCAGCACCGCAAACAGTGCGAACACTGAAGCTTTCTTT.

The chain carries TRBV9 and TRBJ1-2, with 9 bases that match TRBD1. Germline V gene lookup returns CDR1 SGDLS and CDR2 YYNGEE. Trimming cost V 3 bases and J 2 bases; bases outside gene matches: 8. The CDR3 is 16 amino acids. This chain's CDR3 is CASSEPGTGRNYGYTF. The CDR3 region has the DNA TGTGCCAGCAGCGAGCCCGGGACAGGGAGGAACTATGGCTACACCTTC. Variable domain in full (rest from reference TRBV9 and TRBJ1-2): DSGVTQTPKHLITATGQRVTLRCSPRSGDLSVYWYQQSLDQGLQFLIQYYNGEERAKGNILERFSAQQFPDLHSELNLSSLELGDSALYFCASSEPGTGRNYGYTFGSGTRLTVV.

This sequence joins TRBV2 and TRBJ2-7; D is ambiguous. This CDR3 spans 17 amino acids. The germline gives CDR1 SNHLY, CDR2 FYNNEI. Trimming pared 5 bases from V and 5 bases from J, leaving 25 bases between. For the CDR3, the DNA is TGTGCCAGCAGTTTACTACTCAGACGAACTACTAAGGACGAGCAGTACTTC. Translation gives CASSLLLRRTTKDEQYF.